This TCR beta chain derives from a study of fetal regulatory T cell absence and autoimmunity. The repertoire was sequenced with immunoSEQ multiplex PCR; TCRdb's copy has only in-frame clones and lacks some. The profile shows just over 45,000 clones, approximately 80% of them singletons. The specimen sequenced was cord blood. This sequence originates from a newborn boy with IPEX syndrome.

CDR3: CAWSAGVPLEQYF. The CDR3 nucleotides read TGTGCCTGGTCGGCAGGGGTGCCTCTCGAGCAGTACTTC. The V and J genes are TRBV30 and TRBJ2-7, with a weak D call TRBD1 (6 bases). CDR1 is GTSNPN and CDR2 is SVGIG in the germline V gene (reference sequence). The CDR3 loop spans 13 amino acids. Trimming took 5 bases from V and 6 from J, leaving 17 bases between them.